This T cell receptor (beta chain) was identified during a study of blood T cell repertoires in COVID-19. The germline gives CDR1 SNHLY, CDR2 FYNNEI. The CDR3 consists of 14 residues. The ends lost 10 bases at V and 6 bases at J; junction bases unmatched: 9. Generated by immunoSEQ multiplex PCR, the TCRdb table keeps only in-frame clones and is missing some. The table shows about 290,000 clones, with 70% to 90% occurring only once. This TCR derives from a woman aged 50 to 60 with active or convalescent COVID-19. Source material: peripheral blood. The gene calls are TRBV2 and TRBJ2-2, with 9 bases matching TRBD2. CDR3: CATRGREGPGELFF. As DNA, the CDR3 is TGTGCCACCCGAGGGCGGGAGGGCCCCGGGGAGCTGTTTTTT. Drawing the rest from reference TRBV2 and TRBJ2-2, the complete variable domain is EPEVTQTPSHQVTQMGQEVILRCVPISNHLYFYWYRQILGQKVEFLVSFYNNEISEKSEIFDDQFSVERPDGSNFTLKIRSTKLEDSAMYFCATRGREGPGELFFGEGSRLTVL.